A selection of T cell receptor beta chains follows, all from one sample in a study of CD8 T cells in ankylosing spondylitis. TCRdb independently ran MiXCR on the 5' RACE reads; one entry per CDR3 protein. Here the sample spans about 390,000 distinct CDR3 sequences, around 20% being singletons. Sequenced: blood, either unsorted or a sorted T cell fraction (not recorded which). These receptors originate from a male donor with ankylosing spondylitis. The CDR3 runs from the conserved cysteine through the conserved F or W. D genes are given only for firm matches. The size field is filled for only some rows; it gives once, few, many or a size class.

>TRBD1|TRBJ2-2|-|TRBV11-1
TGTGCCAGCAGCGCCACCGGGACAGGGGCGAACACCGGGGAGCTGTTTTTT
CASSATGTGANTGELFF
>-|TRBJ2-5|few|TRBV10-3
TGTGCCATCAGTCGCGGGACGCAAGAGACCCAGTACTTC
CAISRGTQETQYF
>-|TRBJ2-1|few|TRBV21-1
TGTGCCAGCAGCAAAGTTAGGACTAGCTATTACAATGAGCAGTTCTTC
CASSKVRTSYYNEQFF
>-|TRBJ1-5|many|TRBV4-3
TGCGCCAGCAGCCAGGATTATAGCAATCAGCCCCAGCATTTT
CASSQDYSNQPQHF
>-|TRBJ2-2|few|TRBV5-1
TGCGCCAGCAGCCCGTTGGTCGGGGAGCTGTTTTTT
CASSPLVGELFF
>-|TRBJ2-3|few|TRBV12-3/TRBV12-4
TGTGCCAGCAGTTTCAGTCAGGGCACAGATACGCAGTATTTT
CASSFSQGTDTQYF
>TRBD1|TRBJ1-2|-|TRBV7-9
TGTGCCAGCAGCTTACAGACCGGGACAGGGTATGGCTACACCTTC
CASSLQTGTGYGYTF
>TRBD2|TRBJ2-1|-|TRBV25-1
TGTGCCAGCAGTGAACCAATAGCGGGAGCTAATGAGCAGTTCTTC
CASSEPIAGANEQFF
>TRBD2|TRBJ2-5|many|TRBV5-1
TGCGCCAGCAGCCTGTTCACTAGCGGGAACCGAGATACCCAGTACTTC
CASSLFTSGNRDTQYF
>-|TRBJ1-1|few|TRBV20-1
TGCAGTGCTGGCCTGACAGGAACATCTGAAGCTTTCTTT
CSAGLTGTSEAFF
>TRBD2|TRBJ2-1|few|TRBV12-3/TRBV12-4
TGTGCCAGCAGTTCCCCTTTAGCGGGAGGAACCTACAATGAGCAGTTCTTC
CASSSPLAGGTYNEQFF
>-|TRBJ2-7|few|TRBV18
TGTGCCAGCTTCCGGGACCTCAGCTCCTACGAGCAGTACTTC
CASFRDLSSYEQYF
>-|TRBJ1-5|once|TRBV2
TGTGCCAGCAACCCGGGTGGGAACCGGGAGCCCCAGCATTTT
CASNPGGNREPQHF
>TRBD2|TRBJ2-7|-|TRBV7-9
TGTGCCAGCAGCCCACGGGGCGGGACTACCTACGAGCAGTACTTC
CASSPRGGTTYEQYF
>TRBD2|TRBJ2-1|-|TRBV6-2/TRBV6-3
TGTGCCAGCGGAAGAGGGACTACCTACGGGGAGCAGTTCTTC
CASGRGTTYGEQFF
>-|TRBJ1-3|-|TRBV9
TGTGCCAGCAGCGTAGCCCATCAGGCTGGGCTCTCTGGAAACACCATATATTTT
CASSVAHQAGLSGNTIYF
>-|TRBJ2-5|few|TRBV19
TGTGCCAGTAGTATACGCAGGGCCTCTCAAGAGACCCAGTACTTC
CASSIRRASQETQYF
>-|TRBJ2-5|few|TRBV10-3
TGTGCCATCAGTCCGCGGGGCCAAGAGACCCAGTACTTC
CAISPRGQETQYF
>-|TRBJ2-2|few|TRBV12-3/TRBV12-4
TGTGCCAGCAGCCGAGCAGGGGACACCGGGGAGCTGTTTTTT
CASSRAGDTGELFF
>-|TRBJ1-1|few|TRBV20-1
TGCAGTGCTAGAGAGAGTCTTAGGGCCGCGATGAACACTGAAGCTTTCTTT
CSARESLRAAMNTEAFF
>-|TRBJ2-3|few|TRBV20-1
TGCAGTTCCCAAACCCGCACTAGAGTGGAAGATACGCAGTATTTT
CSSQTRTRVEDTQYF
>-|TRBJ2-1|-|TRBV5-1
TGCGCCAGCAGCGGAGGACAGGGACTATCCTACAATGAGCAGTTCTTC
CASSGGQGLSYNEQFF
>TRBD1|TRBJ2-2|few|TRBV2
TGTGCCAGCAGGGGACAGGGAACCGGGGAGCTGTTTTTT
CASRGQGTGELFF
>-|TRBJ1-6|many|TRBV6-2/TRBV6-3
TGTGCCAGCAGTTACTCGAGAACAGTGAAAATTTCACCCCTCCACTTT
CASSYSRTVKISPLHF
>-|TRBJ2-5|-|TRBV5-1
TGCGCCAGCAGCACACAGACAGCACAAGAGACCCAGTACTTC
CASSTQTAQETQYF
>TRBD1|TRBJ2-2|few|TRBV10-3
TGTGCCATAGCCGGGACAGCGAACACCGGGGAGCTGTTTTTT
CAIAGTANTGELFF
>TRBD2|TRBJ2-7|many|TRBV14
TGTGCCAGCAGCCGCCAACTAGCGGGAGCCTACGAGCAGTACTTC
CASSRQLAGAYEQYF
>-|TRBJ2-2|once|TRBV7-6
TGTGCCAGCAGCACAACTAGCTCTCCGAACACCGGGGAGCTGTTTTTT
CASSTTSSPNTGELFF
>TRBD2|TRBJ2-1|-|TRBV20-1
TGCAGTGCGTCTACTAGCGGCGGCTACAATGAGCAGTTCTTC
CSASTSGGYNEQFF
>TRBD2|TRBJ2-2|few|TRBV11-3
TGTGCCAGCAGCGCCAAACTAGCGTCCGGGGAGCTGTTTTTT
CASSAKLASGELFF
>TRBD1|TRBJ2-1|-|TRBV10-3
TGTGCCATCAGTGAGGAGGGACAGGGGGTATTTGAGCAGTTCTTC
CAISEEGQGVFEQFF
>-|TRBJ2-3|few|TRBV28
TGTGCCAGCAGGACGGAGTGGGATACGCAGTATTTT
CASRTEWDTQYF
>-|TRBJ2-7|-|TRBV20-1
TGCAGTGCTAGAGTATTGATGGTAGCGAGCTACGAGCAGTACTTC
CSARVLMVASYEQYF
>-|TRBJ2-7|many|TRBV6-5
TGTGCCAGCAGTTACTCCTGGTCATCTTCGGACTCCTACGAGCAGTACTTC
CASSYSWSSSDSYEQYF
>TRBD2|TRBJ2-3|-|TRBV13
TGTGCCAGCAGCCTATACGGGACTAGCGGCACAGATACGCAGTATTTT
CASSLYGTSGTDTQYF
>-|TRBJ2-3|many|TRBV4-2
TGTGCCAGCAGCCAACTCTGGGAAGGCACAGATACGCAGTATTTT
CASSQLWEGTDTQYF
>TRBD2|TRBJ2-5|few|TRBV5-1
TGCGCCAGCAGTGCCCTAGCGGGAGTGGAGACCCAGTACTTC
CASSALAGVETQYF
>-|TRBJ2-4|-|TRBV11-2
TGTGCCAGCAGCTTAGGAGGCATTCAGTACTTC
CASSLGGIQYF
>TRBD2|TRBJ2-7|few|TRBV20-1
TGCAGTGCTAGGAAACTAGCGGGAGGCTTCGAGCAGTACTTC
CSARKLAGGFEQYF
>-|TRBJ1-4|-|TRBV29-1
TGCAGCGTTAGTATCTCCAGGAGTAATGAAAAACTGTTTTTT
CSVSISRSNEKLFF
>-|TRBJ2-7|-|TRBV7-9
TGTGCCAGCAGGGGGGGATGGAACTACGAGCAGTACTTC
CASRGGWNYEQYF
>TRBD1|TRBJ1-4|few|TRBV11-2
TGTGCCAGCAGCTACGGACAGGGTTTCGAAAAACTGTTTTTT
CASSYGQGFEKLFF
>-|TRBJ2-7|few|TRBV6-1
TGTGCCAGCAGTAAGCGACAGGCCAGCTCCTACGAGCAGTACTTC
CASSKRQASSYEQYF
>TRBD2|TRBJ2-5|few|TRBV9
TGTGCCAGCAGCGGGGGGGGATCGGAGACCCAGTACTTC
CASSGGGSETQYF
>-|TRBJ2-7|few|TRBV7-9
TGTGCCAGCAGCTTAGGGGTTACAGGCGGCGGATCCTACGAGCAGTACTTC
CASSLGVTGGGSYEQYF
>-|TRBJ2-7|-|TRBV7-3
TGTGCCAGCAGCTTAACAAACACCGACAGCCCCTACGAGCAGTACTTC
CASSLTNTDSPYEQYF
>-|TRBJ2-5|many|TRBV10-3
TGTGCCATCGGACCGGGCGAGGAGACCCAGTACTTC
CAIGPGEETQYF
>-|TRBJ2-7|few|TRBV12-3/TRBV12-4
TGTGCCAGCAGCCTCTTTCCCTATTACGAGCAGTACTTC
CASSLFPYYEQYF
>-|TRBJ1-2|few|TRBV14
TGTGCCAGCAGCCAAGACTCTCAATCCCTACTTAGCACCTTC
CASSQDSQSLLSTF
>TRBD2|TRBJ2-2|once|TRBV6-1
TGTGCCAGCAGTGAAGGAAGCGGGGCGAACACCGGGGAGCTGTTTTTT
CASSEGSGANTGELFF
>TRBD1|TRBJ2-7|few|TRBV6-5
TGTGCCAGCAGTTACCTGCGGACAGGGGGCTACGAGCAGTACTTC
CASSYLRTGGYEQYF
>TRBD2|TRBJ2-3|-|TRBV4-1
TGCGCCAGCAGCCGAACCTTTCTAGCGGCTAGCACAGATACGCAGTATTTT
CASSRTFLAASTDTQYF
>-|TRBJ1-2|-|TRBV5-1
TGCGCCAGCAGCCCCACCGGACGGTCCACTAACTATGGCTACACCTTC
CASSPTGRSTNYGYTF
>TRBD1|TRBJ1-2|few|TRBV5-1
TGCGCCAGCAGCATCGGGACAGGGGGTCTTGGATATGGCTACACCTTC
CASSIGTGGLGYGYTF
>-|TRBJ2-6|-|TRBV28
TGTGCCAGCAGGCCTGGACAGAAATTCTCTGGGGCCAACGTCCTGACTTTC
CASRPGQKFSGANVLTF
>-|TRBJ2-1|once|TRBV20-1
TGCAGTGCCACGGCAGGAGTGGGCGGGCTGGTTAATGAGCAGTTCTTC
CSATAGVGGLVNEQFF
>TRBD2|TRBJ2-1|-|TRBV18
TGTGCCAGCTCACCATTACGGGAGGGGTTGAATGAGCAGTTCTTC
CASSPLREGLNEQFF
>TRBD1|TRBJ2-4|few|TRBV29-1
TGCAGCGTCGCTGTGCACCTAAGGGGGCCCGTCGCCAAAAACATTCAGTACTTC
CSVAVHLRGPVAKNIQYF
>TRBD1|TRBJ2-1|-|TRBV19
TGTGCCAGTAGTATGGGCAGGGGGTGGTATGAGCAGTTCTTC
CASSMGRGWYEQFF
>-|TRBJ2-1|-|TRBV5-1
TGCGCCAGCAGCTCCGATACGTTTAGCAACAATGAGCAGTTCTTC
CASSSDTFSNNEQFF